The 17 T cell receptor beta chains below come from one sample, sequenced in a study of OX40 agonist ivuxolimab in advanced cancers. Generated by immunoSEQ multiplex PCR, the TCRdb table keeps only in-frame clones and is missing some. The top ten clones hold 0.76% of a sample with 65,000 to 95,000 clones, approximately 82% of them seen once. Here the sequenced sample was CD4+ or CD8+ T cells sorted from blood, taken in a trial of the OX40 agonist ivuxolimab. These receptors all come from an adult with an advanced solid tumor such as melanoma, head and neck, liver or kidney cancer.

The chain joins TRBV9 to TRBJ1-2; no clear D. The CDR3 totals 12 residues. The V and J ends lost 3 bases and 12 bases respectively, with 15 bases between them. Per germline, CDR1 SGDLS and CDR2 YYNGEE. The CDR3 nucleotides read TGTGCCAGCAGCGCCGATAGAGGGAAACACACCTTC. It translates to CASSADRGKHTF.

V and J are TRBV7-9 and TRBJ2-7; D possibly corresponds to TRBD2 (6 bases). V was shortened by 2 bases and J by 5 bases, with 16 bases between the two germline ends. The V gene's germline CDR1 is SEHNR and CDR2 FQNEAQ (reference sequence). This CDR3 spans 15 amino acids. The CDR3 region is CASSLSAGGVDEQYF. The CDR3 DNA reads TGTGCCAGCAGCTTATCGGCGGGCGGGGTTGACGAGCAGTACTTC.

The chain employs TRBV2 and TRBJ1-2, with a weak D call TRBD1 (5 bases). V was clipped by 11 bases and J by 0 bases, with 13 bases between them. Per germline, CDR1 SNHLY and CDR2 FYNNEI. The CDR3 extends over 13 amino acids. The CDR3: CASHRTTNYGYTF. The CDR3 DNA sequence: TGTGCCTCTCACAGGACTACTAACTATGGCTACACCTTC.

This clone was seen just once. V usage is TRBV2 and J usage is TRBJ2-1, with D possibly matching TRBD2 (5 bases). This CDR3 has 13 residues. V was pared by 7 bases and J by 5 bases, with 12 bases between. CDR1 and CDR2 (germline): SNHLY, FYNNEI. In DNA form, the CDR3 reads TGTGCCAGCAAACTAGGTAGGAACAATGAGCAGTTCTTC. This codes for CASKLGRNNEQFF. The complete variable domain, with remaining parts taken from reference TRBV2 and TRBJ2-1, reads EPEVTQTPSHQVTQMGQEVILRCVPISNHLYFYWYRQILGQKVEFLVSFYNNEISEKSEIFDDQFSVERPDGSNFTLKIRSTKLEDSAMYFCASKLGRNNEQFFGPGTRLTVL.

The chain joins TRBV14 to TRBJ2-5; a possible D gene is TRBD2 (6 bases). Per germline, CDR1 SGHDN and CDR2 FVKESK. The CDR3 is 14 residues long. V was shortened by 1 base and J by 7 bases, with 13 bases between the two germline ends. The CDR3 reads CASSQAGVVGTQYF. DNA for the CDR3: TGTGCCAGCAGCCAAGCGGGGGTCGTCGGGACCCAGTACTTC.

This chain joins TRBV28 and TRBJ1-1; D ambiguous. From germline, CDR1 is MDHEN and CDR2 SYDVKM. CDR3 size: 17 residues. Trimming cost V 5 bases and J 4 bases, with 23 bases left between them. CDR3 nucleotides: TGTGCCAGCAGTCCACCCCGAGCCAGGCTGGGTCTCACTGAAGCTTTCTTT. Translated, it gives CASSPPRARLGLTEAFF.

The chain carries TRBV7-9 and TRBJ2-1; 12 nucleotides match TRBD2. J gave up 8 bases and V 5 bases, and 7 bases lay outside the gene matches. This CDR3 has 15 residues. The germline V gene encodes CDR1 SEHNR and CDR2 FQNEAQ (reference sequence). In DNA, the CDR3 is TGTGCCAGCAGCATAGGACTAGCGGGGACCGATGAGCAGTTCTTC. Amino acids: CASSIGLAGTDEQFF.

This clone was seen only once. The chain has TRBV6-6 and TRBJ2-7; D call uncertain. Germline values: CDR1 MNHNY, CDR2 SVGAGI (reference sequence). This CDR3 is built from 13 residues. V lost 6 bases to trimming and J lost 3 bases, with 12 bases between them. The CDR3 loop reads CASSPNVNYEQYF. The CDR3 region has the DNA TGTGCCAGCAGCCCGAACGTGAACTACGAGCAGTACTTC.

V usage is TRBV19 and J usage is TRBJ1-6, with D possibly TRBD1 on 5 matching bases. Germline CDR1 LNHDA, CDR2 SQIVND (reference sequence). Trimming took 6 bases from V and 10 from J, leaving 16 bases between them. CDR3 length: 14 residues. In DNA, the CDR3 is TGTGCCAGTAGCCTTACCTCGCGGGGGTCACCCCTCCACTTT. It codes for CASSLTSRGSPLHF.

The rearrangement links TRBV11-2 to TRBJ2-7, with a weak D call TRBD1 (6 bases). V dropped 4 bases and J dropped 0 bases, with 16 bases sitting between them. Per the germline V gene, CDR1 is SGHAT and CDR2 is FQNNGV. This CDR3 spans 16 amino acids. CDR3 loop: CASSSSGTRISYEQYF. CDR3 sequence (DNA): TGTGCCAGCAGCTCCTCCGGGACACGGATCTCCTACGAGCAGTACTTC.

The chain joins TRBV7-3 to TRBJ2-5, with D hard to call. V dropped 2 bases and J dropped 2 bases, with 9 bases sitting between them. CDR1 SGHTA and CDR2 FQGTGA come from the germline V gene. The CDR3 is made up of 14 amino acids. The CDR3 reads CASSLSYSQETQYF. The DNA of the CDR3 is TGTGCCAGCAGCTTATCTTACAGTCAAGAGACCCAGTACTTC.

The rearrangement links TRBV10-3 to TRBJ2-2, with a weak D call TRBD1 (5 bases). This CDR3 is built from 14 residues. Trimming left V 10 bases short and J 1 base short, with 13 bases between. Germline V lookup: CDR1 ENHRY, CDR2 SYGVKD. The CDR3 region is CATGPGLNTGELFF. CDR3 in DNA: TGTGCCACAGGCCCAGGGTTGAACACCGGGGAGCTGTTTTTT.

This clone was picked up a small number of times. V gene TRBV18 combines with J gene TRBJ1-1; D is possibly TRBD1 (6 bases). CDR1 is KGHSH and CDR2 is LQKENI in the germline V gene. Trimming pared 2 bases from V and 2 bases from J, leaving 9 bases between. The CDR3 loop spans 14 amino acids. The CDR3 DNA sequence: TGTGCCAGCTCACCAGAGGGGGGTAACACTGAAGCTTTCTTT. It yields the protein CASSPEGGNTEAFF.

The chain recombines TRBV30 with TRBJ2-3; unclear D gene. The CDR3 sequence is 11 residues long. V lost 1 base, J lost 4 bases, and 3 bases lay in between. Germline loops: CDR1 GTSNPN, CDR2 SVGIG (reference sequence). In DNA form, the CDR3 reads TGTGCCTGGAGTGGGGCAGATACGCAGTATTTT. Amino acid sequence: CAWSGADTQYF.

The chain joins TRBV7-2 to TRBJ2-7; 9 bases agree with TRBD1. The V gene's germline CDR1 is SGHTA and CDR2 FQGNSA. With V trimmed by 5 bases and J by 2 bases, 4 bases remained unmatched. This CDR3 contains 14 residues. CDR3 region: CASSPRQGAYEQYF. The CDR3 DNA sequence: TGTGCCAGCAGCCCTAGACAGGGGGCCTACGAGCAGTACTTC. Combining the CDR3 with reference TRBV7-2 and TRBJ2-7 gives the whole variable domain GAGVSQSPSNKVTEKGKDVELRCDPISGHTALYWYRQSLGQGLEFLIYFQGNSAPDKSGLPSDRFSAERTGGSVSTLTIQRTQQEDSAVYLCASSPRQGAYEQYFGPGTRLTVT.

The chain uses TRBV5-1 and TRBJ2-2; 9 bases agree with TRBD1. CDR1 and CDR2 from the germline V gene are SGHRS and YFSETQ. V shed 4 bases, J shed 1 base, and the junction held 2 bases outside the gene matches. The CDR3 spans 15 residues. CDR3 bases: TGCGCCAGCAGCCAGGGACAGGGGAACACCGGGGAGCTGTTTTTT. Residues: CASSQGQGNTGELFF.

For the CDR3, the DNA is TGTGCCAGCAGCGAGGGCCGTGGTTGGAATCAGCCCCAGCATTTT. The encoded protein is CASSEGRGWNQPQHF. The chain couples TRBV9 to TRBJ1-5, with D unresolved. V was shortened by 3 bases and J by 4 bases, with 14 bases between the two germline ends. The CDR3 runs 15 residues. Germline lookup yields CDR1 SGDLS and CDR2 YYNGEE.